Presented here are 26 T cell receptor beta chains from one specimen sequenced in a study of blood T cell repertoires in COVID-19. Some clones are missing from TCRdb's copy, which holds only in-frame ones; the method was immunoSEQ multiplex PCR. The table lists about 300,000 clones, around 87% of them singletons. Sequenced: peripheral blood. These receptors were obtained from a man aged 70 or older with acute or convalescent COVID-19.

CDR3 sequence reads: CASSFGGSYNSPLHF. The DNA for the CDR3 is TGTGCCAGCAGCTTTGGAGGCTCCTATAATTCACCCCTCCACTTT. The chain uses TRBV7-3 and TRBJ1-6, with no clear D. Per the germline V gene, CDR1 is SGHTA and CDR2 is FQGTGA. CDR3 length: 15 amino acids. The V and J ends lost 3 bases and 0 bases respectively, with 6 bases between them.

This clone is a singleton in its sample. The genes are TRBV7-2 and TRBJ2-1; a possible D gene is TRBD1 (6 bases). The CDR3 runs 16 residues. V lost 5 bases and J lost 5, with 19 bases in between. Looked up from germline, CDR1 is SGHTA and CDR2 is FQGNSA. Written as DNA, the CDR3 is TGTGCCAGCAGCGCTAGGGGGAGTTGGGTAAACAATGAGCAGTTCTTC. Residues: CASSARGSWVNNEQFF. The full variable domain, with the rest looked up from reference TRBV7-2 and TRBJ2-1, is GAGVSQSPSNKVTEKGKDVELRCDPISGHTALYWYRQSLGQGLEFLIYFQGNSAPDKSGLPSDRFSAERTGGSVSTLTIQRTQQEDSAVYLCASSARGSWVNNEQFFGPGTRLTVL.

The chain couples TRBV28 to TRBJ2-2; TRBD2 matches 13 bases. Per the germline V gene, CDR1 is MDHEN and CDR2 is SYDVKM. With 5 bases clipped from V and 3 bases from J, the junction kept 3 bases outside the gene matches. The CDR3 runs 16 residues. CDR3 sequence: CASSLGLAGDTGELFF. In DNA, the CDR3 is TGTGCCAGCAGTCTCGGACTAGCGGGAGACACCGGGGAGCTGTTTTTT.

In nucleotides, the CDR3 is TGTGCCAGCAGTTTCCGCGGGGGGGAGGACACTGAAGCTTTCTTT. The encoded protein is CASSFRGGEDTEAFF. V is TRBV28 and J is TRBJ1-1; D is possibly TRBD1 (5 bases). Per the germline V gene, CDR1 is MDHEN and CDR2 is SYDVKM. This CDR3 region has 15 residues. V lost 3 bases and J 3 bases, leaving 14 bases between the germline ends.

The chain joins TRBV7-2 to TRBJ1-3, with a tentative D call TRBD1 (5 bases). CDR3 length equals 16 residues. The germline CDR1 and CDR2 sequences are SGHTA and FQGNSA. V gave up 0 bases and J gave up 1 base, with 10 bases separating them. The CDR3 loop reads CASSLARGSSGNTIYF. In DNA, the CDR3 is TGTGCCAGCAGCTTAGCGCGGGGGTCGTCTGGAAACACCATATATTTT.

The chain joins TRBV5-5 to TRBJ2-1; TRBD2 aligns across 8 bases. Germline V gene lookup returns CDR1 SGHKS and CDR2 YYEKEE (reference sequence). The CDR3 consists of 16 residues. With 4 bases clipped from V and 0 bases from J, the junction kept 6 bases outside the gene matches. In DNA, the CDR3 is TGTGCCAGCAGCCTGTTTACTAGCGGCTCCTACAATGAGCAGTTCTTC. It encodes CASSLFTSGSYNEQFF.

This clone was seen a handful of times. The CDR3 region has the DNA TGTGCCAGTAGTATTGGAGGGAGGCACACAGCCTATCAGCCCCAGCATTTT. This gives the protein CASSIGGRHTAYQPQHF. The chain uses TRBV19 and TRBJ1-5; D ambiguous. Looked up from germline, CDR1 is LNHDA and CDR2 is SQIVND (reference sequence). Trimming pared 3 bases from V and 5 bases from J, leaving 20 bases between. This CDR3 is 17 amino acids long.

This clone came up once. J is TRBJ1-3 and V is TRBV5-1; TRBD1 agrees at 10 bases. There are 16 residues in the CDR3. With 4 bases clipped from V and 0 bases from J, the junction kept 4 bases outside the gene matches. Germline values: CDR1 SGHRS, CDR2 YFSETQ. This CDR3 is CASSPGQGSSGNTIYF. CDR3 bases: TGCGCCAGCAGCCCGGGACAGGGGAGCTCTGGAAACACCATATATTTT.

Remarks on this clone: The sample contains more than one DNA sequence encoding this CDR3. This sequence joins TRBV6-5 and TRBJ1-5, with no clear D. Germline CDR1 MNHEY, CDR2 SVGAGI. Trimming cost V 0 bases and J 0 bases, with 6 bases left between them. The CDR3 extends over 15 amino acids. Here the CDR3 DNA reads TGTGCCAGCAGTTACTCGCGGTATAGCAATCAGCCCCAGCATTTT. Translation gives CASSYSRYSNQPQHF.

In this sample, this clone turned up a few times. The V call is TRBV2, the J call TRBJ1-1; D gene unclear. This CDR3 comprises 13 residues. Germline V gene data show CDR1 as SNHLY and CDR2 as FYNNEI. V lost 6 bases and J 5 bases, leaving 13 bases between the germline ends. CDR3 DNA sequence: TGTGCCAGCAGCTATACCGGGAAAACTGAAGCTTTCTTT. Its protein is CASSYTGKTEAFF.

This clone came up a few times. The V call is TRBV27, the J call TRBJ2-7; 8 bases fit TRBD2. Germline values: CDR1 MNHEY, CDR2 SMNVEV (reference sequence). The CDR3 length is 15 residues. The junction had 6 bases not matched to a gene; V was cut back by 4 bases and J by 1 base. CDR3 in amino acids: CASSSREGPSYEQYF. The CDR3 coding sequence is TGTGCCAGCAGTTCCCGGGAGGGACCATCCTACGAGCAGTACTTC.

CDR3 sequence reads: CATSIGVGELFF. DNA for the CDR3: TGTGCCACCAGTATCGGGGTTGGGGAGCTGTTTTTT. The V and J genes are TRBV24-1 and TRBJ2-2, with D perhaps TRBD2 (5 bases). CDR3 length: 12 residues. V lost 6 bases, J lost 8 bases, and 9 bases lay in between. CDR1 is KGHDR and CDR2 is SFDVKD in the germline V gene.

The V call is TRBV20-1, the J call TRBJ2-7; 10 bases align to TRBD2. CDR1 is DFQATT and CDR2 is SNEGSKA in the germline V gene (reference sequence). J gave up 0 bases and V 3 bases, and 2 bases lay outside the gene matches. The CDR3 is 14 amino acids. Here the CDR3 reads CSASSGGHSYEQYF. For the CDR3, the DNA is TGCAGTGCTAGTAGCGGGGGGCACTCCTACGAGCAGTACTTC.

The CDR3 DNA reads TGTGCCAGCAGTCTCTGGACCCAGATACAGGGTGGGAGTAACTATGGCTACACCTTC. Its protein product is CASSLWTQIQGGSNYGYTF. The chain uses TRBV28 and TRBJ1-2; a weak D match, TRBD1 (6 bases). Trimming shortened V by 5 bases and J by 1 base, and 26 bases separated the two germline ends. In germline, CDR1 is MDHEN, CDR2 SYDVKM. CDR3 length: 19 amino acids.

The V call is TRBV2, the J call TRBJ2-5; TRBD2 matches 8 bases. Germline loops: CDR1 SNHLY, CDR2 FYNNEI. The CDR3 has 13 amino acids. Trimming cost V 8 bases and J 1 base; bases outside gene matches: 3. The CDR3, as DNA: TGTGCCAGCGACAGCGGGGGCCAAGAGACCCAGTACTTC. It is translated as CASDSGGQETQYF.

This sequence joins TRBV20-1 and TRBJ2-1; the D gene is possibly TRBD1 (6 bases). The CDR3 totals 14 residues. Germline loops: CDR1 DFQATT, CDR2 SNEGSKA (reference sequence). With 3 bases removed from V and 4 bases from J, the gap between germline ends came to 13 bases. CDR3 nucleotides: TGCAGTGCTAGTGGGGGAAGGGGGTACAATGAGCAGTTCTTC. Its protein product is CSASGGRGYNEQFF.

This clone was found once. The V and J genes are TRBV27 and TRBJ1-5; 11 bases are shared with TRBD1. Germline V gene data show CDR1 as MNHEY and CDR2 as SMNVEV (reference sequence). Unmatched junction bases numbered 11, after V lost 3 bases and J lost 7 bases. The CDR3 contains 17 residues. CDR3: CASSFLKGQGVIQPQHF. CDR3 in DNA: TGTGCCAGCAGTTTCTTAAAGGGACAGGGGGTTATCCAGCCCCAGCATTTT.

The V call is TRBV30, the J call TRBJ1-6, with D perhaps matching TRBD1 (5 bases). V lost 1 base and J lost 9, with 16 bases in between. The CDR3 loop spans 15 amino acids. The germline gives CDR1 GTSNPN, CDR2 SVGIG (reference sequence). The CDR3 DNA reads TGTGCCTGGAGTGCCCCTCCAGGGTGGAGTTCACCCCTCCACTTT. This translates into CAWSAPPGWSSPLHF.

CDR3 sequence reads: CSVVRGGTGELFF. The CDR3 DNA follows: TGCAGCGTTGTTAGGGGAGGGACCGGGGAGCTGTTTTTT. The chain employs TRBV29-1 and TRBJ2-2, with TRBD2 matching over 7 bases. The CDR3 has 13 residues. Unmatched junction bases numbered 4, after V lost 4 bases and J lost 5 bases. Germline CDR1 and CDR2: SQVTM and ANQGSEA.

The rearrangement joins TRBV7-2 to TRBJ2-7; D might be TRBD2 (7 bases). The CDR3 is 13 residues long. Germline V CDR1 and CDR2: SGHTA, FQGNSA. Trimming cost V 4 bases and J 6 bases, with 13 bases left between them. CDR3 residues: CASSSYREGEQYF. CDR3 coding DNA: TGTGCCAGCAGCTCCTACAGGGAGGGCGAGCAGTACTTC.

CDR3 amino acids: CSASPGSVNEQFF. CDR3 nucleotide sequence: TGCAGTGCTAGTCCAGGGTCGGTCAATGAGCAGTTCTTC. The rearrangement joins TRBV20-1 to TRBJ2-1; the D gene is possibly TRBD1 (5 bases). Germline V gene data show CDR1 as DFQATT and CDR2 as SNEGSKA (reference sequence). Trimming cost V 3 bases and J 6 bases, with 12 bases left between them. The CDR3 loop spans 13 amino acids.

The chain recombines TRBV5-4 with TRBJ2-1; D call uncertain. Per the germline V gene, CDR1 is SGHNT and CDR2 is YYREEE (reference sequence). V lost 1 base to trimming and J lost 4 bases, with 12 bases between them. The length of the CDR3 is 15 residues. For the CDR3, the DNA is TGTGCCAGCAGCTTGATCCAGCGAAGTTACAATGAGCAGTTCTTC. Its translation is CASSLIQRSYNEQFF.

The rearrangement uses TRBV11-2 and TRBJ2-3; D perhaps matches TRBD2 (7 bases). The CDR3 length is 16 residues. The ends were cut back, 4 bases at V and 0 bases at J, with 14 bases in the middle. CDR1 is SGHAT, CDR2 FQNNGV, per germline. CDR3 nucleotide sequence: TGTGCCAGCAGCTCCCGAGGGGGGGATAGCACAGATACGCAGTATTTT. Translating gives CASSSRGGDSTDTQYF. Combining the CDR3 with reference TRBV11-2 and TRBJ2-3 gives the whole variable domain EAGVAQSPRYKIIEKRQSVAFWCNPISGHATLYWYQQILGQGPKLLIQFQNNGVVDDSQLPKDRFSAERLKGVDSTLKIQPAKLEDSAVYLCASSSRGGDSTDTQYFGPGTRLTVL.

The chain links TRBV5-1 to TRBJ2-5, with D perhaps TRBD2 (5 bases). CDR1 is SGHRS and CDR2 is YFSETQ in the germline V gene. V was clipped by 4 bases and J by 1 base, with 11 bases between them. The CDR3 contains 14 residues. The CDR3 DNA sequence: TGCGCCAGCAGCGAATCCGGGATCCAAGAGACCCAGTACTTC. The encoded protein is CASSESGIQETQYF.

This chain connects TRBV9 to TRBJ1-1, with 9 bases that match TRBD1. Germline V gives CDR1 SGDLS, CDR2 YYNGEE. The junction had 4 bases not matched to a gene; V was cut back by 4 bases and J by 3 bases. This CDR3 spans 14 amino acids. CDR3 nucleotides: TGTGCCAGCAGCCCCCGACAGGGGGACACTGAAGCTTTCTTT. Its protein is CASSPRQGDTEAFF. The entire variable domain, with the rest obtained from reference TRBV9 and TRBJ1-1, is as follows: DSGVTQTPKHLITATGQRVTLRCSPRSGDLSVYWYQQSLDQGLQFLIQYYNGEERAKGNILERFSAQQFPDLHSELNLSSLELGDSALYFCASSPRQGDTEAFFGQGTRLTVV.

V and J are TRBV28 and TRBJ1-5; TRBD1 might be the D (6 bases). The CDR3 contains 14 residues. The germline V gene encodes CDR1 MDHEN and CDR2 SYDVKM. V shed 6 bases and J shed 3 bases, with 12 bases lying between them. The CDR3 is CASSSGQNNQPQHF. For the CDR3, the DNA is TGTGCCAGCAGCAGTGGACAGAACAATCAGCCCCAGCATTTT.